This T cell receptor (beta chain) was sequenced in a study of blood T cell repertoires in COVID-19. Libraries were prepared by immunoSEQ multiplex PCR; TCRdb keeps only in-frame clonotypes and omits some of them. The sample has some 150,000 clones, approximately 82% seen once. Cohort 3 recovery required two negative PCRs, clearance, or symptom resolution. Specimen: PBMCs or T cells enriched from blood (not recorded which). This TCR came from a woman in her forties or fifties who had recovered from COVID-19.

The CDR3 spells CASRQIILNTEAFF. The CDR3 DNA reads TGTGCCAGCAGACAGATTATCCTGAACACTGAAGCTTTCTTT. This rearrangement joins TRBV7-9 to TRBJ1-1; D not resolved. Germline CDR1 reads SEHNR; CDR2 reads FQNEAQ (reference sequence). V was cut by 6 bases and J by 0 bases, with 11 bases left in between. CDR3 length: 14 amino acids.